This T cell receptor (beta chain) was sequenced for a study of blood T cell repertoires in COVID-19. As for the study in general: Sites across the United States, Italy and Spain contributed samples from acute and convalescent COVID-19. PBMCs, B-cell-depleted T cells, or T cells provided the cDNA or gDNA that made up the material.

TCRdb's copy holds only in-frame clones and misses some; the assay was immunoSEQ multiplex PCR. The data contain about 74,000 clones, about nine tenths of them singletons. V was trimmed by 4 bases and J by 1 base, leaving 19 bases between them. The germline V gene has CDR1 SQVTM and CDR2 ANQGSEA. The CDR3 totals 16 residues. The chain combines TRBV29-1 with TRBJ1-1, with TRBD1 as a possible D gene (5 bases). This sequence originates from a woman older than 75 with active or convalescent COVID-19. The material sequenced was peripheral blood. The CDR3: CSVGRGAAIGNTEAFF. CDR3 nucleotide sequence: TGCAGCGTTGGCCGTGGGGCAGCGATAGGGAACACTGAAGCTTTCTTT.